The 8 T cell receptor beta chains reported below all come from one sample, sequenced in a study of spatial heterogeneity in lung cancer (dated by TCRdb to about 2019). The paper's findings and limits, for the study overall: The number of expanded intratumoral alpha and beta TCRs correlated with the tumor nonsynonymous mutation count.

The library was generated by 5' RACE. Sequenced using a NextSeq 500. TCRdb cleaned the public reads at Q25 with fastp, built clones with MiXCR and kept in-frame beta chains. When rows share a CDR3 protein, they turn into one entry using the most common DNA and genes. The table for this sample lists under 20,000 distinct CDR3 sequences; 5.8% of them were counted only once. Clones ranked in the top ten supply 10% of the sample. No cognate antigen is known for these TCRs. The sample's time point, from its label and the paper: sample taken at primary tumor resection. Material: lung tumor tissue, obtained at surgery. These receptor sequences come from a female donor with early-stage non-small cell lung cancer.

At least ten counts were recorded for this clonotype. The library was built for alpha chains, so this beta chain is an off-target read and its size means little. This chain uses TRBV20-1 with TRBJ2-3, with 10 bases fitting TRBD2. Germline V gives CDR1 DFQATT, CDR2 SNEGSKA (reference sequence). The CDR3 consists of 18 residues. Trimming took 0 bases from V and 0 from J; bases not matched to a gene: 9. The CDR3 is CSAREAGTSDWSTDTQYF. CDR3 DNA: TGCAGTGCTAGAGAAGCCGGGACTAGCGACTGGAGCACAGATACGCAGTATTTT.

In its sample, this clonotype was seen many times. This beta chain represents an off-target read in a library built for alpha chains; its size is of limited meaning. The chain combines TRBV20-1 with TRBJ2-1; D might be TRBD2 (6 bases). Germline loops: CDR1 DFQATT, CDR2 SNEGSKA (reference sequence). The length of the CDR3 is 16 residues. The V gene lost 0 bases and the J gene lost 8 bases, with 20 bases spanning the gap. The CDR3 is CSARDRRVAVLDEQFF. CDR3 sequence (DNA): TGCAGTGCTAGAGATCGGAGGGTAGCGGTGTTGGATGAGCAGTTCTTC.

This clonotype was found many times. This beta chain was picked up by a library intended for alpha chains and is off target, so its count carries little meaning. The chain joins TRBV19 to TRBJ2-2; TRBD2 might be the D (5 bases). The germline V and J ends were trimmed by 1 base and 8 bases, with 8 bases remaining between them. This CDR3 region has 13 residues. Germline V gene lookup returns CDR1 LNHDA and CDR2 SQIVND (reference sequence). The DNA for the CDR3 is TGTGCCAGTAGTATAGGGACTGCAGGGGAGCTGTTTTTT. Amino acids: CASSIGTAGELFF. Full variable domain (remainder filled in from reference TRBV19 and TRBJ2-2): DGGITQSPKYLFRKEGQNVTLSCEQNLNHDAMYWYRQDPGQGLRLIYYSQIVNDFQKGDIAEGYSVSREKKESFPLTVTSAQKNPTAFYLCASSIGTAGELFFGEGSRLTVL.

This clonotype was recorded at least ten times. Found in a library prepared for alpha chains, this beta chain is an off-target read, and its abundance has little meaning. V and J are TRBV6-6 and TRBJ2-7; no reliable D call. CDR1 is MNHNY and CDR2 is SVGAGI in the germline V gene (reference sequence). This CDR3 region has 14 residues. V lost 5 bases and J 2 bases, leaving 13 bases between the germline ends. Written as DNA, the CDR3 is TGTGCCAGCAGTGAGACACCCCGAACCTACGAGCAGTACTTC. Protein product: CASSETPRTYEQYF.

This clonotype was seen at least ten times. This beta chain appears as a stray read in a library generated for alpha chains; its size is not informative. CDR3 nucleotides: TGTGCCAGCAGTTTATCGATCGGGCCCCTGTCACCCCTCCACTTT. Encoded protein: CASSLSIGPLSPLHF. The chain couples TRBV27 to TRBJ1-6, with D unresolved. The CDR3 runs to 15 residues. Trimming stripped 0 bases from V and 10 bases from J, with 13 bases between. CDR1 and CDR2 from the germline V gene are MNHEY and SMNVEV (reference sequence).

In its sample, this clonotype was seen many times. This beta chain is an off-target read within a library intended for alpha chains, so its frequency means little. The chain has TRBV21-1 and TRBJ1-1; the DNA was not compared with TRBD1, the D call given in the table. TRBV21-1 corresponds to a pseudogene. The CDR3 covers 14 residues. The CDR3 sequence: CASSRRDRGPEAFF. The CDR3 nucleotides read TGTGCCAGCAGCAGACGAGACAGGGGTCCTGAAGCTTTCTTT.

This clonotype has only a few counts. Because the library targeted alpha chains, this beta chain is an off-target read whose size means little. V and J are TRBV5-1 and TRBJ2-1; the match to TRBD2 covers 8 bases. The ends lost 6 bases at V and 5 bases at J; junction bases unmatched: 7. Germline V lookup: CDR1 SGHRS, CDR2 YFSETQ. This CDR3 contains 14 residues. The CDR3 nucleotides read TGCGCCAGCACCAGAGCGGGAGAAAACAATGAGCAGTTCTTC. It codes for CASTRAGENNEQFF.

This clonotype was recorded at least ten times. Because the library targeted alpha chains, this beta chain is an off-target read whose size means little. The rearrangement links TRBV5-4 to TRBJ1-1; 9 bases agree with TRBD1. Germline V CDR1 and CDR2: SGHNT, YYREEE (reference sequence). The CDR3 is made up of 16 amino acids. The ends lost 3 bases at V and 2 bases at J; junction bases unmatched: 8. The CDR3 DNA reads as TGTGCCAGCAGCTCCACTCGGGACAGGGCCAACACTGAAGCTTTCTTT. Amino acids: CASSSTRDRANTEAFF.